The TCR beta chain described here comes from a study of T cell repertoires in cytomegalovirus infection (dated by TCRdb to between 2018 and 2021). Background on the whole study: Because public TCR beta signatures pointed to carriage of CMV infection together with the matching HLA type, the HLA type of each donor mattered for the analysis. General findings and caveats noted by the study authors: The ex vivo response was dominated by HLA-C-restricted CMV-specific TCR beta clonotypes, and the single most frequent clonotype in two of eight donors was supplied by these HLA-C-restricted clonotypes. Carriers of CMV infection plus the relevant HLA type were discriminated by the cumulative frequency of public TCR beta family members in the study cohort and in an independent roughly 400-donor cohort.

The CDR1 and CDR2 encoded by the germline V gene (reference sequence) are DFQATT and SNEGSKA. There are 16 amino acids in the CDR3, from cysteine to phenylalanine inclusive. CDR3 DNA is the only sequence kept; it has 48 bases, read in frame from the first base. V is trimmed back by 1 base and J by 1 base, and the junction contains 6 bases that no gene match accounts for. For sequencing, an Illumina HiSeq 1500 was employed. The public reads were run again by TCRdb, first through fastp at Q25 and then through MiXCR, and only productive beta chains were kept. Every CDR3 protein is listed once, alongside the most common genes and DNA of its rows. The sample table records 450,000 to 650,000 distinct CDR3 sequences; 26% of these occur just once. Roughly 13% of the sample is held by the ten biggest clonotypes. As regards this clonotype: Its antigen remains unidentified. No base quality values were provided; no much bigger clone lies one nucleotide off.

This sequence uses TRBV20-1 and TRBJ2-5; 10 bases in the middle match TRBD2. The receptor was derived from a human donor in good health (CMV status not recorded). Some clones in this sample may be carry-over from other donors' samples. Sequencing was done on a sample of PBMCs. The CDR3 region reads CSARVYPSGSQETQYF. The sequence in DNA is TGCAGTGCTAGAGTGTATCCTAGCGGGAGCCAAGAGACCCAGTACTTC.